The source of this T cell receptor (beta chain) is a study of cytomegalovirus exposure and HLA in healthy donors. Study results and caveats: Despite most TCR sequences being rare, some public TCRs occurred in many donors. Association of a missense DCLRE1C variant with TCR beta V- and J-gene trimming was reported in a later analysis.

This CDR3 is 14 amino acids long. Trimming removed 6 bases at V and 1 base at J, with 10 bases between. The germline V gene encodes CDR1 SGHTA and CDR2 FQGNSA. Details on this clone: The antigen remains unidentified.

In the PCR, 60 Vbeta and 13 Jbeta primers were used. The assay was immunoSEQ multiplex PCR, and TCRdb's table has in-frame clones only and misses some. The data show under 150,000 clones, about 80% seen once. This receptor was taken from a woman aged 25 to 45 in good health and CMV-seropositive. Sequenced input: PBMCs. The chain uses TRBV7-2 and TRBJ1-5; a possible D gene is TRBD1 (5 bases). This CDR3 is CASSEGASNQPQHF. For the CDR3, the DNA is TGTGCCAGCAGTGAAGGGGCAAGCAATCAGCCCCAGCATTTT.